Shown below are 28 T cell receptor beta chains from a single sample sequenced in a study of cytomegalovirus exposure and HLA in healthy donors. Produced via immunoSEQ multiplex PCR; TCRdb's table is partial and in-frame only. The sample carries 150,000 to 200,000 clones, about 84% recorded once. The sequenced material came from PBMCs. The receptors were gathered from a woman aged 18-29 years in good health and CMV-seronegative.

The chain is built from TRBV19 and TRBJ1-4; perhaps TRBD1 as D (6 bases). V was shortened by 3 bases and J by 7 bases, with 15 bases between the two germline ends. CDR1 and CDR2 from the germline V gene are LNHDA and SQIVND (reference sequence). The CDR3 spans 15 residues. Written as DNA, the CDR3 is TGTGCCAGTAGTATGATGGGGGCATCGGGTGAAAAACTGTTTTTT. Its translation: CASSMMGASGEKLFF.

The gene calls are TRBV18 and TRBJ1-5; 7 nucleotides align to TRBD1. The V and J ends lost 0 bases and 3 bases, in that order; junction bases with no gene match: 8. The germline V gene encodes CDR1 KGHSH and CDR2 LQKENI. The CDR3 spans 17 residues. CDR3 amino acids: CASSPPARGRDNQPQHF. DNA for the CDR3: TGTGCCAGCTCACCACCCGCGAGGGGGCGCGACAATCAGCCCCAGCATTTT.

J is TRBJ1-2 and V is TRBV27, with D perhaps TRBD1 (5 bases). This CDR3 has 17 residues. V gave up 3 bases and J gave up 7 bases, with 24 bases separating them. Per germline, CDR1 MNHEY and CDR2 SMNVEV (reference sequence). CDR3 sequence reads: CASSFSGPQGHYRGYTF. CDR3 in DNA: TGTGCCAGCAGTTTCTCCGGGCCCCAGGGCCATTATCGTGGCTACACCTTC.

This clone was counted once. This chain links TRBV2 with TRBJ1-6; a possible D gene is TRBD1 (6 bases). The germline V gene has CDR1 SNHLY and CDR2 FYNNEI. CDR3 length: 14 amino acids. V was trimmed by 2 bases and J by 10 bases, leaving 12 bases between them. CDR3 DNA sequence: TGTGCCAGCAGTGAACTGGGGGCTGGATCACCCCTCCACTTT. It is translated as CASSELGAGSPLHF.

The CDR3: CASSPGSGGPYEQYF. DNA of the CDR3: TGTGCCAGCAGCCCCGGTTCGGGAGGGCCTTACGAGCAGTACTTC. V gene TRBV5-4 combines with J gene TRBJ2-7; 8 bases are a match to TRBD2. This CDR3 is 15 amino acids long. The V gene end was trimmed by 4 bases and the J gene end by 4 bases; junction bases not matched to a gene: 10. The germline gives CDR1 SGHNT, CDR2 YYREEE (reference sequence).

The chain is built from TRBV25-1 and TRBJ2-2; D not certain. Germline V CDR1 and CDR2: MGHDK, SYGVNS. The CDR3 runs to 16 residues. The ends were cut back, 3 bases at V and 0 bases at J, with 11 bases in the middle. The CDR3 coding sequence is TGTGCCAGCAGTGACCTTGGTACACCGAACACCGGGGAGCTGTTTTTT. Translating it yields CASSDLGTPNTGELFF. Together with reference TRBV25-1 and TRBJ2-2, the CDR3 gives the full variable domain: EADIYQTPRYLVIGTGKKITLECSQTMGHDKMYWYQQDPGMELHLIHYSYGVNSTEKGDLSSESTVSRIRTEHFPLTLESARPSHTSQYLCASSDLGTPNTGELFFGEGSRLTVL.

The chain recombines TRBV7-6 with TRBJ2-1, with D possibly TRBD1 on 5 matching bases. Trimming stripped 5 bases from V and 7 bases from J, with 12 bases between. Per germline, CDR1 SGHVS and CDR2 FNYEAQ. The CDR3 contains 13 residues. The DNA for the CDR3 is TGTGCCAGCAGCAGGCGACAGTTGAATGAGCAGTTCTTC. Translation gives CASSRRQLNEQFF.

The chain combines TRBV5-6 with TRBJ2-7; 9 bases align to TRBD2. The V segment lost 0 bases and the J segment 0 bases; nucleotides outside the gene matches: 10. The CDR3 loop spans 18 amino acids. Germline assignment: CDR1 SGHDT and CDR2 YYEEEE. CDR3 bases: TGTGCCAGCAGCTTGGCTAGCGGGGATACTACCTTCTCCTACGAGCAGTACTTC. Its translation: CASSLASGDTTFSYEQYF.

Points on this clone: Germline and junction disagree at one end, which may indicate a read error. The chain has TRBV5-1 and TRBJ1-6; 7 nucleotides match TRBD1. The CDR3 length is 15 residues. Germline V gene sequence: CDR1 SGHRS, CDR2 YFSETQ. The CDR3 region is CASSSTGVVNSPLHF. The CDR3 DNA is TGTGCCAGCAGCTCCACAGGGGTGGTTAATTCACCCCTCCACTTT.

The chain uses TRBV4-1 and TRBJ1-2, with TRBD1 matching over 9 bases. The germline gives CDR1 MGHRA, CDR2 YSYEKL. V was clipped by 2 bases and J by 11 bases; unmatched bases: 18. The CDR3 extends over 17 amino acids. The CDR3 is CASSQRQIGDRGVGYTF. CDR3 DNA: TGCGCCAGCAGCCAACGGCAGATCGGTGACAGGGGGGTTGGGTACACCTTC.

J is TRBJ2-7 and V is TRBV9; D may be TRBD1 (6 bases). The V gene's germline CDR1 is SGDLS and CDR2 YYNGEE. Trimming left V 2 bases short and J 3 bases short, with 15 bases between. CDR3 length: 15 amino acids. CDR3 region: CASSVTGTWDYEQYF. In nucleotides, the CDR3 is TGTGCCAGCAGCGTTACCGGGACATGGGACTACGAGCAGTACTTC.

The genes are TRBV5-1 and TRBJ1-1; TRBD1 aligns across 7 bases. From germline, CDR1 is SGHRS and CDR2 YFSETQ. V lost 2 bases and J lost 0; bases outside the gene matches: 4. CDR3 length: 15 amino acids. CDR3 region: CASSLAGTVNTEAFF. The CDR3 DNA reads TGCGCCAGCAGCTTAGCCGGGACAGTGAACACTGAAGCTTTCTTT. Using reference TRBV5-1 and TRBJ1-1 for the parts outside the CDR3, the full variable domain is KAGVTQTPRYLIKTRGQQVTLSCSPISGHRSVSWYQQTPGQGLQFLFEYFSETQRNKGNFPGRFSGRQFSNSRSEMNVSTLELGDSALYLCASSLAGTVNTEAFFGQGTRLTVV.

This chain links TRBV11-2 with TRBJ2-2; tentatively, D is TRBD1 (5 bases). Germline V gene sequence: CDR1 SGHAT, CDR2 FQNNGV. Trimming pared 5 bases from V and 2 bases from J, leaving 9 bases between. The CDR3 is 14 residues long. The CDR3 coding sequence is TGTGCCAGCAGCCAAGGACACAACACCGGGGAGCTGTTTTTT. This translates into CASSQGHNTGELFF.

V is TRBV30 and J is TRBJ1-1, with a tentative D call TRBD1 (5 bases). The CDR3 loop spans 13 amino acids. Germline V gives CDR1 GTSNPN, CDR2 SVGIG (reference sequence). Trimming stripped 2 bases from V and 4 bases from J, with 11 bases between. The DNA for the CDR3 is TGTGCCTGGAGTATAGACGGGGGCACTGAAGCTTTCTTT. This encodes CAWSIDGGTEAFF.

The genes are TRBV18 and TRBJ2-2; 11 bases align to TRBD2. The CDR3 sequence is 15 residues long. Germline CDR1 is KGHSH and CDR2 is LQKENI. The trim removed 4 bases at V and 5 bases at J, leaving 3 bases unmatched. In DNA, the CDR3 is TGTGCCAGCTCACTTTGGACTAGCGGGACCGGGGAGCTGTTTTTT. Its protein product is CASSLWTSGTGELFF.

This chain connects TRBV21-1 to TRBJ2-1; the listed D gene, TRBD2, was not tested against the DNA. TRBV21-1 is annotated as a pseudogene. The CDR3 spans 15 residues. The CDR3 region is CASSTGTSFVHEQFF. Written as DNA, the CDR3 is TGTGCCAGCAGCACTGGGACTAGCTTCGTACATGAGCAGTTCTTC.

This sequence joins TRBV12-5 and TRBJ1-4; no reliable D call. The length of the CDR3 is 12 residues. Germline assignment: CDR1 LGHNT and CDR2 FRNRAP. Trimming pared 6 bases from V and 8 bases from J, leaving 10 bases between. The CDR3 region has the DNA TGTGCTAGTGGCCTTTCGCGGGAAAAACTGTTTTTT. This gives the protein CASGLSREKLFF.

This chain connects TRBV10-1 to TRBJ2-7, with TRBD2 identical over 7 bases. Germline lookup yields CDR1 WNHNN and CDR2 SYGVQD (reference sequence). Trimming at V came to 0 bases and at J to 2 bases, leaving 7 bases not matched to a gene. The CDR3 loop spans 16 amino acids. DNA for the CDR3: TGCGCCAGCAGTGAGTCCCGGCCGGCGGGAGCCTACGAGCAGTACTTC. The encoded protein is CASSESRPAGAYEQYF.

This clone was recorded only once. CDR3 protein: CAWAGTGGTEAFF. The CDR3, as DNA: TGTGCCTGGGCCGGGACCGGGGGCACTGAAGCTTTCTTT. V usage is TRBV30 and J usage is TRBJ1-1, with D possibly being TRBD1 (5 bases). The CDR3 loop spans 13 amino acids. The V and J ends lost 5 bases and 4 bases respectively, with 14 bases between them. The germline gives CDR1 GTSNPN, CDR2 SVGIG (reference sequence). Full variable domain (rest looked up from reference TRBV30 and TRBJ1-1): SQTIHQWPATLVQPVGSPLSLECTVEGTSNPNLYWYRQAAGRGLQLLFYSVGIGQISSEVPQNLSASRPQDRQFILSSKKLLLSDSGFYLCAWAGTGGTEAFFGQGTRLTVV.

The chain is built from TRBV29-1 and TRBJ2-1, with TRBD2 as a possible D gene (6 bases). Germline lookup yields CDR1 SQVTM and CDR2 ANQGSEA. V lost 3 bases to trimming and J lost 7 bases, with 16 bases between them. The CDR3 spans 14 residues. CDR3 sequence: CSVEGTPLGNEQFF. CDR3 DNA: TGCAGCGTTGAGGGGACTCCATTGGGGAATGAGCAGTTCTTC.

CDR3 sequence reads: CASSFGQGQSYEQYF. DNA for the CDR3: TGTGCCAGCAGCTTCGGACAGGGGCAATCCTACGAGCAGTACTTC. This chain links TRBV16 with TRBJ2-7, with TRBD1 matching 9 bases. V gave up 5 bases and J gave up 1 base; unmatched junction bases: 6. CDR1 is KGHSY and CDR2 is FQNENV in the germline V gene. The CDR3 totals 15 residues.

This clone turned up a few times. This chain connects TRBV7-6 to TRBJ1-1, with D unclear. This CDR3 is 16 amino acids long. The germline V gene encodes CDR1 SGHVS and CDR2 FNYEAQ. The V end lost 0 bases, the J end lost 5 bases, and 16 bases lay between the germline ends. DNA for the CDR3: TGTGCCAGCAGCTTAGCGGTTGCCCAAATGGAGACTGAAGCTTTCTTT. It yields the protein CASSLAVAQMETEAFF.

V gene TRBV7-9 combines with J gene TRBJ2-7, with 8 bases aligning to TRBD2. V trimming: 5 bases; J trimming: 6 bases; junction bases outside the gene matches: 12. This CDR3 region has 15 residues. Germline CDR1 SEHNR, CDR2 FQNEAQ (reference sequence). This CDR3 is CASSPRAGVAGEQYF. The CDR3 DNA follows: TGTGCCAGCAGCCCGCGAGCGGGAGTGGCGGGCGAGCAGTACTTC. The full variable domain, in which reference TRBV7-9 and TRBJ2-7 provide the parts outside the CDR3, is DTGVSQNPRHKITKRGQNVTFRCDPISEHNRLYWYRQTLGQGPEFLTYFQNEAQLEKSRLLSDRFSAERPKGSFSTLEIQRTEQGDSAMYLCASSPRAGVAGEQYFGPGTRLTVT.

The chain is built from TRBV2 and TRBJ1-3; 7 bases fit TRBD1. The CDR3 spans 15 residues. Germline V gene sequence: CDR1 SNHLY, CDR2 FYNNEI. V gave up 7 bases and J gave up 4 bases; unmatched junction bases: 10. The DNA of the CDR3 is TGTGCCAGCATAATGGGACAGCCGGTGGGAAACACCATATATTTT. Its translation: CASIMGQPVGNTIYF.

The chain employs TRBV5-1 and TRBJ1-1; 9 bases map to TRBD1. The V gene end was trimmed by 3 bases and the J gene end by 4 bases; junction bases not matched to a gene: 10. The CDR3 totals 16 residues. Germline CDR1 and CDR2: SGHRS and YFSETQ. The CDR3 protein is CASSSPGQGLATEAFF. CDR3 DNA sequence: TGCGCCAGCAGCTCCCCGGGACAGGGATTGGCCACTGAAGCTTTCTTT.

The count of this clone is one. This chain joins TRBV6-5 and TRBJ2-3; no definite D call. The V gene's germline CDR1 is MNHEY and CDR2 SVGAGI. V was shortened by 6 bases and J by 3 bases, with 10 bases between the two germline ends. CDR3 length: 13 amino acids. DNA of the CDR3: TGTGCCAGCAGCCCTAGACGAACAGATACGCAGTATTTT. It yields the protein CASSPRRTDTQYF.

The gene calls are TRBV27 and TRBJ1-2; D perhaps matches TRBD1 (6 bases). Between the trimmed V and J ends, which lost 6 bases and 1 base, there was a span of 9 bases. The germline V gene has CDR1 MNHEY and CDR2 SMNVEV (reference sequence). The length of the CDR3 is 13 residues. The CDR3 DNA reads TGTGCCAGCAGGGGGACAAGTAACTATGGCTACACCTTC. Its translation is CASRGTSNYGYTF.

The chain uses TRBV18 and TRBJ1-4; D might be TRBD1 (6 bases). Trimming stripped 5 bases from V and 0 bases from J, with 10 bases between. Germline-derived CDR1 and CDR2 are KGHSH and LQKENI. The CDR3 is 15 amino acids. In DNA, the CDR3 is TGTGCCAGCTCAACAGGGTCGGCAACTAATGAAAAACTGTTTTTT. This translates into CASSTGSATNEKLFF.